This TCR beta chain is drawn from a study of cytomegalovirus exposure and HLA in healthy donors. Study findings and constraints: V segments that were indistinguishable, TRBV6-2 and TRBV6-3 among them, were omitted from analysis. Trimming of TCR beta V- and J-genes showed a link, identified in a later analysis, to a missense DCLRE1C variant. Accounts indicate the classifier identified cytomegalovirus status with strong specificity and sensitivity.

This CDR3 has 16 residues. Germline CDR1 is SGHNT and CDR2 is YYREEE (reference sequence). PCR used 60 Vbeta primers and 13 Jbeta primers. Original handling: An analysis performed later counted roughly 80 million unique TCR beta chains (roughly 11 million of them shared). The method was immunoSEQ multiplex PCR; TCRdb's version includes in-frame clones alone and lacks a portion of them. V, J and clone size derive from that table, while D and trimming were established from the DNA sequence. The sample yields 26,000 or so clones, just under 80% seen once. In regard to this clone: The target antigen is unknown.

Sequencing was performed on PBMCs. This chain uses TRBV5-4 with TRBJ2-5, with TRBD1 matching over 8 bases. The J call may be incorrect, as the DNA end agrees better with TRBJ2-7. The receptor's source is a male donor in good health and CMV-seronegative. The CDR3 region is CASSSLAGGLSYEQYF. CDR3 DNA sequence: TGTGCCAGCAGCTCCCTCGCAGGGGGCCTCTCCTACGAGCAGTACTTC.